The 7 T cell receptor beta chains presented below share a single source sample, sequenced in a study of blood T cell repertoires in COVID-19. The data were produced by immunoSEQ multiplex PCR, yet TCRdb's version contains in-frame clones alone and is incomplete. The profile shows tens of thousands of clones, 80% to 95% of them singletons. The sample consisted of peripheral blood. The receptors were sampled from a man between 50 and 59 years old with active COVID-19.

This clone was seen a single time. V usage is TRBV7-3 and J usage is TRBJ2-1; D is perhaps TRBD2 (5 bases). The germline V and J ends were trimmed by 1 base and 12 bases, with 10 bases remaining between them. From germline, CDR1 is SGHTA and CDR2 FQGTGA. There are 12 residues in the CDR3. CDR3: CASSLSLRGQFF. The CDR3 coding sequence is TGTGCCAGCAGCTTAAGTCTCCGGGGGCAGTTCTTC.

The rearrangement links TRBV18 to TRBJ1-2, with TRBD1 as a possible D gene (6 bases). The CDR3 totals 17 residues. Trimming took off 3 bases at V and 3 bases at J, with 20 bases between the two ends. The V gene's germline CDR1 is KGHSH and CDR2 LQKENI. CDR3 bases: TGTGCCAGCTCACCGGGTATTTACAGGGTAGGCTACTATGGCTACACCTTC. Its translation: CASSPGIYRVGYYGYTF.

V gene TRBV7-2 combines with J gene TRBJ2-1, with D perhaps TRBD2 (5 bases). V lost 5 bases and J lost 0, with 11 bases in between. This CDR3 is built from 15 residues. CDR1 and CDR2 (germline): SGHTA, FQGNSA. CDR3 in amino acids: CASSPQAGSYNEQFF. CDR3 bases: TGTGCCAGCAGCCCCCAGGCGGGCTCCTACAATGAGCAGTTCTTC.

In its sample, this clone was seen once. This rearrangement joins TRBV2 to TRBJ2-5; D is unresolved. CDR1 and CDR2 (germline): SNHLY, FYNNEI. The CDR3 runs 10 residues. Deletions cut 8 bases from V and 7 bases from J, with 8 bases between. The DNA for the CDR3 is TGTGCCAGCCACTCCGGGACCCAGTACTTC. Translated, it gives CASHSGTQYF. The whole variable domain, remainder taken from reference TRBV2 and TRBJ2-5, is EPEVTQTPSHQVTQMGQEVILRCVPISNHLYFYWYRQILGQKVEFLVSFYNNEISEKSEIFDDQFSVERPDGSNFTLKIRSTKLEDSAMYFCASHSGTQYFGPGTRLLVL.

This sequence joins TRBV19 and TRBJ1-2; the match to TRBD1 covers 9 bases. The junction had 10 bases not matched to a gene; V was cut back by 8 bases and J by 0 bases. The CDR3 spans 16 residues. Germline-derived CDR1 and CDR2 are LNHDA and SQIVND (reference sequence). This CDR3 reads CASLGQGRQANYGYTF. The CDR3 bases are TGTGCCAGTCTAGGACAGGGGCGACAAGCTAACTATGGCTACACCTTC. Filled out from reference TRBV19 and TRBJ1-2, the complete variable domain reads DGGITQSPKYLFRKEGQNVTLSCEQNLNHDAMYWYRQDPGQGLRLIYYSQIVNDFQKGDIAEGYSVSREKKESFPLTVTSAQKNPTAFYLCASLGQGRQANYGYTFGSGTRLTVV.

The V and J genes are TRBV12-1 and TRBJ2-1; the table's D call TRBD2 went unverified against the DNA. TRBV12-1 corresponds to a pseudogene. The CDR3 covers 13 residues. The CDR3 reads CASSSQTSHEQFF. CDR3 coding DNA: TGTGCCAGCAGCTCTCAGACTAGCCATGAGCAGTTCTTC.

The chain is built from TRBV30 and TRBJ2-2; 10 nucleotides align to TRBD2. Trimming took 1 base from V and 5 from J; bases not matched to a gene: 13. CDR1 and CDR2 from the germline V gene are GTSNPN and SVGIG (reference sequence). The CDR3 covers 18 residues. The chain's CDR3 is CAWSGREAGGPETGELFF. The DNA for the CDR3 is TGTGCCTGGAGTGGTAGGGAAGCGGGAGGGCCGGAGACCGGGGAGCTGTTTTTT.